This T cell receptor (beta chain) came from a study of early T cells in non-severe SARS-CoV-2 infection. TCRdb redid the calling of the 5' RACE reads with MiXCR, one entry per CDR3 protein. The sample holds tens of thousands of distinct CDR3 sequences, roughly 13% seen once. There are many counts of this clonotype. Sequenced sample: whole blood. This receptor was identified in an adult who was a healthcare worker with PCR-confirmed SARS-CoV-2 infection or an uninfected control (not recorded which).

CDR3 region: CSARDYGSLPNEKLFF. The CDR3 region has the DNA TGCAGTGCTAGAGATTACGGGTCTCTACCTAATGAAAAACTGTTTTTT. V and J are TRBV20-1 and TRBJ1-4; no clear D gene. Germline V lookup: CDR1 DFQATT, CDR2 SNEGSKA (reference sequence). The length of the CDR3 is 16 residues. V was shortened by 0 bases and J by 3 bases, with 14 bases between the two germline ends.